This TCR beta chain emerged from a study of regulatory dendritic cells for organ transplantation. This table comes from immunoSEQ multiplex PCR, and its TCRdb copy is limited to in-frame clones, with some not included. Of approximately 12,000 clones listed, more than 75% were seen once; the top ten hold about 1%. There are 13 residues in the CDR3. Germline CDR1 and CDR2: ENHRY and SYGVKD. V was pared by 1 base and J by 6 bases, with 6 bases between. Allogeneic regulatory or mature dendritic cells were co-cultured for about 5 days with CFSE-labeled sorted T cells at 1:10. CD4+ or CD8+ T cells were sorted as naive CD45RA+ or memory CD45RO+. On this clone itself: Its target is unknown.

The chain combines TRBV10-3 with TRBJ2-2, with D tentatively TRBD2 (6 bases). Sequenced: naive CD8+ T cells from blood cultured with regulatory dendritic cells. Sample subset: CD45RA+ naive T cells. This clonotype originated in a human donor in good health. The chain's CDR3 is CAISELAAGELFF. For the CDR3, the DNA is TGTGCCATCAGTGAGTTAGCGGCCGGGGAGCTGTTTTTT.